This TCR beta chain was obtained from a study of CXCR3-negative and CXCR3-positive naive CD8 T cells. Study-wide points: Diversity ran similarly high across both naive subsets but far lower in memory CD8+ cells. Naive subsets expressed similar surface CD5; TRB CDR3 features served to infer TCR strength.

UMI-labeled 5' RACE yielded the TRB cDNA libraries. Following a re-call of the 5' RACE reads, TCRdb has one entry per CDR3 protein and lacks DNA. The sample totals over 45,000 distinct CDR3 sequences. As to this clonotype: Its specificity is unknown.

CDR3 length: 18 residues. The source material was memory CD8+ T cells from blood. This TCR was sampled from a human donor in good health. Some clones in this sample may be carry-over from other donors' samples. The chain employs TRBV12-3 or TRBV12-4 and TRBJ2-1. CDR3: CASSLVGSSSVLFNEQFF.